The 5 T cell receptor beta chains presented below share a single source sample, sequenced in a study of neurological immune-mediated disorders. MiXCR was run by TCRdb on the 5' RACE reads, yielding one entry per CDR3 protein. The sample records 120,000 or so distinct CDR3 sequences, roughly 3.2% being singletons. The sample was PBMCs. The source is a woman aged 25 to 39 with multiple sclerosis.

This clonotype has a handful of counts. The chain joins TRBV5-6 to TRBJ2-7; TRBD2 matches at 8 bases. Germline assignment: CDR1 SGHDT and CDR2 YYEEEE. This CDR3 is built from 16 residues. The junction had 12 bases not matched to a gene; V was cut back by 4 bases and J by 3 bases. The CDR3 spells CASSPRSSGTLYEQYF. In DNA form, the CDR3 reads TGTGCCAGCAGCCCGAGGAGTAGCGGGACCCTCTACGAGCAGTACTTC.

This clonotype has ten or more counts. The CDR3 region is CASSRQIDTQYF. Here the CDR3 DNA reads TGTGCCAGCTCAAGACAGATAGATACGCAGTATTTT. V is TRBV18 and J is TRBJ2-3, with D possibly TRBD1 on 5 matching bases. The CDR3 is made up of 12 amino acids. Trimming took 5 bases from V and 5 from J, leaving 8 bases between them. Germline V CDR1 and CDR2: KGHSH, LQKENI.

This clonotype was picked up many times. The chain uses TRBV27 and TRBJ2-1; tentative D call: TRBD2 (5 bases). Germline lookup yields CDR1 MNHEY and CDR2 SMNVEV (reference sequence). The CDR3 is 14 residues long. Trimming took 2 bases from V and 9 from J, leaving 14 bases between them. The CDR3 here is CASSLNRDWGEQFF. CDR3 DNA sequence: TGTGCCAGCAGTTTAAATCGGGATTGGGGTGAGCAGTTCTTC.

This clonotype was seen ten or more times. The V and J genes are TRBV5-6 and TRBJ1-1, with D possibly TRBD1 on 6 matching bases. CDR1 SGHDT and CDR2 YYEEEE come from the germline V gene. Trimming removed 7 bases at V and 3 bases at J, with 13 bases between. The CDR3 is made up of 13 amino acids. CDR3 DNA: TGTGCCAGCCAAATACAGGGTCACACTGAAGCTTTCTTT. This codes for CASQIQGHTEAFF.

This clonotype was seen ten or more times. CDR3 amino acids: CASSSSGPKETQYF. CDR3 nucleotide sequence: TGCGCCAGCAGCTCGTCCGGGCCAAAAGAGACCCAGTACTTC. This chain uses TRBV5-1 with TRBJ2-5; D is unclear. V lost 3 bases and J lost 3, with 12 bases in between. Per the germline V gene, CDR1 is SGHRS and CDR2 is YFSETQ. CDR3 length: 14 amino acids.